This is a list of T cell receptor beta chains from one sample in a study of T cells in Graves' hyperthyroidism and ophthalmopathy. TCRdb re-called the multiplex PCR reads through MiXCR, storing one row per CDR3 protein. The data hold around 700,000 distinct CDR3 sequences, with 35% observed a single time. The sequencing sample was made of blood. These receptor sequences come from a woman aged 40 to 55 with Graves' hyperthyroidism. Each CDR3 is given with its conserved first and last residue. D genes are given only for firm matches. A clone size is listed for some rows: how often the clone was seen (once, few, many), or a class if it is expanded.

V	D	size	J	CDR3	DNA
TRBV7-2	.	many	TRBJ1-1	CASSFEGLGTEAFF	TGTGCCAGCAGCTTCGAGGGGTTGGGCACTGAAGCTTTCTTT
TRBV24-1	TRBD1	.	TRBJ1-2	CATSGTGGVGYTF	TGTGCCACCTCCGGGACAGGGGGCGTAGGCTACACCTTC
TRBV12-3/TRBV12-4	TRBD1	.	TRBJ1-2	CASGDRAKYGYTF	TGTGCCAGCGGGGACAGGGCGAAGTATGGCTACACCTTC
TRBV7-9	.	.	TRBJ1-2	CASSINGRDGYTF	TGTGCCAGCAGTATTAACGGACGGGATGGCTACACCTTC
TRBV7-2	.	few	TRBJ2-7	CASRTTGAGTYEQYF	TGTGCCAGCAGAACAACGGGGGCCGGGACCTACGAGCAGTACTTC
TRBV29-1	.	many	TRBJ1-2	CSVDKRSGYGYTF	TGCAGCGTAGATAAACGGTCCGGCTATGGCTACACCTTC
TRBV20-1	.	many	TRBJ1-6	CSARDLTGPLNSPLHF	TGCAGTGCTAGAGATCTTACTGGTCCCCTTAATTCACCCCTCCACTTT
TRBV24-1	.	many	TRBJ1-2	CATSDVDSGYTF	TGTGCCACCAGTGATGTCGACAGTGGCTACACCTTC
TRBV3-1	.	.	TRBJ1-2	CASSQGDGIYGYTF	TGTGCCAGCAGCCAAGGGGACGGGATCTATGGCTACACCTTC
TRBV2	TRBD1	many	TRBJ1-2	CASSDPGQALGGYTF	TGTGCCAGCAGTGACCCGGGACAGGCGCTAGGTGGCTACACCTTC
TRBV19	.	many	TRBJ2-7	CASSTRGGWIEQYF	TGTGCCAGTAGTACTCGAGGTGGATGGATCGAGCAGTACTTC
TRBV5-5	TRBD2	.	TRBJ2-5	CASSLWTSGGKRRETQYF	TGTGCCAGCAGCCTATGGACTAGCGGGGGTAAACGACGAGAGACCCAGTACTTC
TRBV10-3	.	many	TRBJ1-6	CAISPRETAYNSPLHF	TGTGCCATCAGCCCGAGAGAGACAGCCTATAATTCACCCCTCCACTTT
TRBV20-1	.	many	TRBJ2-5	CSARRERNLIQETQYF	TGCAGTGCTAGACGGGAAAGGAACCTCATACAAGAGACCCAGTACTTC
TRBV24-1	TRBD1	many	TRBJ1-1	CATSDVAGGKTEAFF	TGTGCCACCAGTGACGTAGCAGGGGGGAAAACTGAAGCTTTCTTT
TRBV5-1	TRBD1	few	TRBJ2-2	CASSILTGGNTGELFF	TGCGCCAGCAGCATTCTGACAGGGGGGAACACCGGGGAGCTGTTTTTT
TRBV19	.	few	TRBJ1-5	CASWGDYSNQPQHF	TGTGCCAGCTGGGGGGACTATAGCAATCAGCCCCAGCATTTT
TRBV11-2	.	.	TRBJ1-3	CASSQSSSGNTIYF	TGTGCCAGCAGCCAGAGTAGCTCTGGAAACACCATATATTTT
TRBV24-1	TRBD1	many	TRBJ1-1	CATSDPGQGDTEAFF	TGTGCCACCAGTGATCCCGGACAGGGGGACACTGAAGCTTTCTTT
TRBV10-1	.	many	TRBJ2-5	CASSEGGQETQYF	TGCGCCAGCAGTGAAGGGGGCCAAGAGACCCAGTACTTC
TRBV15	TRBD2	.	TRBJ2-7	CATSSPRLAGAYEQYF	TGTGCCACCAGCAGCCCAAGACTAGCGGGAGCATACGAGCAGTACTTC
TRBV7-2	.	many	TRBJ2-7	CASSLGGKQYF	TGTGCCAGCAGCTTAGGGGGGAAGCAGTACTTC
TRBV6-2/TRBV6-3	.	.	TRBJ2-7	CASSKFGEQYF	TGTGCCAGCAGTAAGTTTGGCGAGCAGTACTTC
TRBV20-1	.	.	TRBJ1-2	CSARDWFWGVDGYTF	TGCAGTGCTAGAGATTGGTTTTGGGGGGTGGATGGCTACACCTTC
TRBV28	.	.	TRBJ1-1	CASSQTVPEAFF	TGTGCCAGCAGTCAGACGGTACCTGAAGCTTTCTTT
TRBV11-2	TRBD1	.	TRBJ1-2	CASSAPGQFGYTF	TGTGCCAGCAGCGCCCCGGGACAGTTTGGCTACACCTTC
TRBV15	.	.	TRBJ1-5	CASSPGTTEPQHF	TGTGCCAGCAGCCCGGGGACTACAGAGCCCCAGCATTTT
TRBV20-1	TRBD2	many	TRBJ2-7	CSAARGVTYEQYF	TGCAGTGCCGCCCGGGGGGTCACCTACGAGCAGTACTTC
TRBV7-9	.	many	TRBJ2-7	CASSLTDRISNEQYF	TGTGCCAGCAGCTTAACCGACAGGATTTCAAACGAGCAGTACTTC
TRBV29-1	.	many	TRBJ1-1	CSVEVAKAFF	TGCAGCGTTGAAGTAGCGAAGGCTTTCTTT
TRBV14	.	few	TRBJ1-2	CASSQGIRVGGYTF	TGTGCCAGCAGCCAAGGAATCAGGGTTGGGGGCTACACCTTC
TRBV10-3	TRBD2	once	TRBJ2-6	CAISEGRRESGAF	TGTGCCATCAGTGAGGGCAGGCGGGAGTCCGGAGCTTTC
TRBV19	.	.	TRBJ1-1	CASIRGRGHSGNTEAFF	TGTGCCAGTATAAGGGGCCGGGGGCACTCGGGGAACACTGAAGCTTTCTTT
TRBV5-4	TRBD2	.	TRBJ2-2	CASSPASGRITGELFF	TGTGCCAGCAGCCCCGCTAGCGGGAGGATCACCGGGGAGCTGTTTTTT
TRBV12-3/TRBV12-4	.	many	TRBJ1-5	CASSFRDTQPQHF	TGTGCCAGCAGTTTCAGGGATACTCAGCCCCAGCATTTT